Described below is a single T cell receptor beta chain sequence and its context. The entry originates in a study of blood T cell repertoires in COVID-19. Germline V gene data show CDR1 as MDHEN and CDR2 as SYDVKM. CDR3 length: 15 amino acids. V shed 5 bases and J shed 7 bases, with 18 bases lying between them. Using immunoSEQ multiplex PCR, the repertoire was profiled, and TCRdb retains in-frame clones only, with some absent. The sample carries 100,000 to 150,000 clones, about 74% recorded once. The chain recombines TRBV28 with TRBJ2-1, with D maybe TRBD2 (6 bases). The sequencing sample was made of peripheral blood. The sequence derives from a man at least 80 years old with COVID-19, enrolled during active disease. The CDR3 reads CASSGGTGVRNEQFF. DNA of the CDR3: TGTGCCAGCAGTGGGGGGACGGGAGTCAGAAATGAGCAGTTCTTC.